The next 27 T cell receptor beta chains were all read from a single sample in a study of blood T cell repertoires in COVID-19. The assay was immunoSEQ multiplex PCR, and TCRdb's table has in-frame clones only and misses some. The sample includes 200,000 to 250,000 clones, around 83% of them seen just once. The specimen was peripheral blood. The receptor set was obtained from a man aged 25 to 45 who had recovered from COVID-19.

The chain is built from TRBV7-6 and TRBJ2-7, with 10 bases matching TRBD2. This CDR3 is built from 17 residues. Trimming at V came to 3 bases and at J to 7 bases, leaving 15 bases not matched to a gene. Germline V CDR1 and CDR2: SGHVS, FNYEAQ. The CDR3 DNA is TGTGCCAGCAGCTTTAGAAATAGCGGGGGGCCCCTCGGGGAGCAGTACTTC. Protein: CASSFRNSGGPLGEQYF.

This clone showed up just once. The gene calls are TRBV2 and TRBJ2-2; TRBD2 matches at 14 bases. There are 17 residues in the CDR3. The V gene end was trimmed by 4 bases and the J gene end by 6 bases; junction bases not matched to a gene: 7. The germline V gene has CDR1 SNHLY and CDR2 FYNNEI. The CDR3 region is CASSALTSGGAAGELFF. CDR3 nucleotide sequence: TGTGCCAGCAGTGCTCTGACTAGCGGGGGGGCAGCCGGGGAGCTGTTTTTT.

The CDR3, as DNA: TGCGCCAGCAGCCCGGGACAGGTCGAAAACATTCAGTACTTC. Translating it yields CASSPGQVENIQYF. The chain joins TRBV5-1 to TRBJ2-4; 8 bases are shared with TRBD1. The CDR3 contains 14 residues. V lost 4 bases and J lost 5; bases outside the gene matches: 5. Germline CDR1 and CDR2: SGHRS and YFSETQ. The whole variable domain, remainder taken from reference TRBV5-1 and TRBJ2-4, is KAGVTQTPRYLIKTRGQQVTLSCSPISGHRSVSWYQQTPGQGLQFLFEYFSETQRNKGNFPGRFSGRQFSNSRSEMNVSTLELGDSALYLCASSPGQVENIQYFGAGTRLSVL.

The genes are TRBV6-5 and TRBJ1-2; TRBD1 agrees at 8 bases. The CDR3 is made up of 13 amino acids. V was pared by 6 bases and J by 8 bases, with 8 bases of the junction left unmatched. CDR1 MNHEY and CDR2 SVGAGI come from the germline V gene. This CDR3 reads CASRIQGVGGYTF. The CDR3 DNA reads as TGTGCCAGCAGGATACAGGGGGTAGGGGGCTACACCTTC.

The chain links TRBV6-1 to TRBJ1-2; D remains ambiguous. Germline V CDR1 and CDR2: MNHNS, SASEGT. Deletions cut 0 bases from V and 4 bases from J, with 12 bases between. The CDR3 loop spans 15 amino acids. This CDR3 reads CASSEAVTTAYGYTF. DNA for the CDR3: TGTGCCAGCAGTGAAGCGGTGACAACCGCCTATGGCTACACCTTC.

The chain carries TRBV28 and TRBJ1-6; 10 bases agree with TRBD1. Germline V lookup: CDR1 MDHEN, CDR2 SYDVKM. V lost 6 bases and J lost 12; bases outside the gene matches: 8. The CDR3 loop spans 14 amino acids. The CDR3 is CASRSTGGEEPLHF. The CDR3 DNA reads TGTGCCAGCAGATCGACAGGGGGCGAGGAACCCCTCCACTTT.

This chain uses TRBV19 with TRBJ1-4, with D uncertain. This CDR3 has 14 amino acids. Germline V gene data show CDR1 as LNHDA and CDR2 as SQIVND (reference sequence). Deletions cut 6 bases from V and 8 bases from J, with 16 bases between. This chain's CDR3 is CASSFEGRREKLFF. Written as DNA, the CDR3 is TGTGCCAGTAGCTTCGAGGGCAGGAGAGAAAAACTGTTTTTT. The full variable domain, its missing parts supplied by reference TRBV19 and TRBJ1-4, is DGGITQSPKYLFRKEGQNVTLSCEQNLNHDAMYWYRQDPGQGLRLIYYSQIVNDFQKGDIAEGYSVSREKKESFPLTVTSAQKNPTAFYLCASSFEGRREKLFFGSGTQLSVL.

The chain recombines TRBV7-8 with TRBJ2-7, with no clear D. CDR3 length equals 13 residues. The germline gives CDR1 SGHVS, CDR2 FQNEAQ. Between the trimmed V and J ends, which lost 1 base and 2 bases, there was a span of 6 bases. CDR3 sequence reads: CASSLEQPYEQYV. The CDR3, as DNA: TGTGCCAGCAGCTTAGAACAGCCCTACGAGCAGTACGTC.

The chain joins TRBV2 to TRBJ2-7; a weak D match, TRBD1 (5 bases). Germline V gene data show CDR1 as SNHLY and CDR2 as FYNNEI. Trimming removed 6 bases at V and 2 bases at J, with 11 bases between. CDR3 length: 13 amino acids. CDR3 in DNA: TGTGCCAGCAGAAAGACAGACCCCTACGAGCAGTACTTC. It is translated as CASRKTDPYEQYF.

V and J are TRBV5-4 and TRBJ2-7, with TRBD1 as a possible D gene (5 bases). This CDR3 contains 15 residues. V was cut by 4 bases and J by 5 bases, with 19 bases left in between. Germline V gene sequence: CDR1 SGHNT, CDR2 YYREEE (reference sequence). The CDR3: CASSPQGKLFHEQYF. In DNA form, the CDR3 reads TGTGCCAGCAGCCCCCAGGGAAAACTGTTCCACGAGCAGTACTTC.

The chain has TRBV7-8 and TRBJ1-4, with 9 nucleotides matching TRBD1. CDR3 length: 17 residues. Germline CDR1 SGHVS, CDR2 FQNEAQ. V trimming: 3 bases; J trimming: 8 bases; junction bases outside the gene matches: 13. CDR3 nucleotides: TGTGCCAGCAGCTTGGAGGACAGGGGAAGAGGGGGGGAAAAACTGTTTTTT. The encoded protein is CASSLEDRGRGGEKLFF.

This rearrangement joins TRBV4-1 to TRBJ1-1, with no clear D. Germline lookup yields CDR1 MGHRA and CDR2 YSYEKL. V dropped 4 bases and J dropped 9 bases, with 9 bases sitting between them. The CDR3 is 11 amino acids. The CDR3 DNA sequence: TGCGCCAGCAGCCGAGAGTCCAAAGCTTTCTTT. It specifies CASSRESKAFF.

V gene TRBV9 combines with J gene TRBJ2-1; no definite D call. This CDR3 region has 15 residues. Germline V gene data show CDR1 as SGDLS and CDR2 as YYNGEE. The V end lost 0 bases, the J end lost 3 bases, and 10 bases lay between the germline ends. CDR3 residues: CASSVDTGNYNEQFF. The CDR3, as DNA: TGTGCCAGCAGCGTAGATACGGGTAACTACAATGAGCAGTTCTTC.

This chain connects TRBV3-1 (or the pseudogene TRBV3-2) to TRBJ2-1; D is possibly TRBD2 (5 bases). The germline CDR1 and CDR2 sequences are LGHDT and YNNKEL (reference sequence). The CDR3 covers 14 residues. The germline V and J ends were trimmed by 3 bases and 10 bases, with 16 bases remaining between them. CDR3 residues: CASSQDWSSEEQFF. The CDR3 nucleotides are TGTGCCAGCAGCCAGGACTGGAGTAGTGAGGAGCAGTTCTTC.

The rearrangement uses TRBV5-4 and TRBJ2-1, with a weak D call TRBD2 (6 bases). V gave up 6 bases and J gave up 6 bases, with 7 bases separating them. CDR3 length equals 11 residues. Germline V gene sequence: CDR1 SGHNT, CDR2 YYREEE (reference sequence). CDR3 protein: CASTGGNEQFF. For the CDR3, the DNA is TGTGCCAGCACCGGGGGCAATGAGCAGTTCTTC.

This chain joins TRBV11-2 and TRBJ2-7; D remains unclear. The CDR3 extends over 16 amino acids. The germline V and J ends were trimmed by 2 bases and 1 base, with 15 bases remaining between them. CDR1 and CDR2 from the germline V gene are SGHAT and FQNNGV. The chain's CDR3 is CASSLPSPVLSYEQYF. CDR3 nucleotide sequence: TGTGCCAGCAGCTTACCGTCACCGGTGCTTTCCTACGAGCAGTACTTC.

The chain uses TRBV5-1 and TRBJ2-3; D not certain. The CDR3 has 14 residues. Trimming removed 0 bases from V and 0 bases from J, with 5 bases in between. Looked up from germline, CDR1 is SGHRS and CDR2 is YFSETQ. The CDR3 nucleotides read TGCGCCAGCAGCTTGGGAGCTAGCACAGATACGCAGTATTTT. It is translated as CASSLGASTDTQYF. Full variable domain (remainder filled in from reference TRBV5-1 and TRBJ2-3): KAGVTQTPRYLIKTRGQQVTLSCSPISGHRSVSWYQQTPGQGLQFLFEYFSETQRNKGNFPGRFSGRQFSNSRSEMNVSTLELGDSALYLCASSLGASTDTQYFGPGTRLTVL.

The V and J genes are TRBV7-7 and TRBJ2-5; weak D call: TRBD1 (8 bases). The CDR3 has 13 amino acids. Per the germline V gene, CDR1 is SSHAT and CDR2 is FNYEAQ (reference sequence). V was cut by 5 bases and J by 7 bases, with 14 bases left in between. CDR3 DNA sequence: TGTGCCAGCAGCGCGGACAGGGAGGGGACCCAGTACTTC. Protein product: CASSADREGTQYF.

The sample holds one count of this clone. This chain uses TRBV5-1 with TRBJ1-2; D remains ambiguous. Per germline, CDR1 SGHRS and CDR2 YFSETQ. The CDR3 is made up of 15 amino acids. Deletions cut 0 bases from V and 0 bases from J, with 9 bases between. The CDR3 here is CASSLDPLANYGYTF. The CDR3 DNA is TGCGCCAGCAGCTTGGATCCTCTAGCTAACTATGGCTACACCTTC. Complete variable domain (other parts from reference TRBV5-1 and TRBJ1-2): KAGVTQTPRYLIKTRGQQVTLSCSPISGHRSVSWYQQTPGQGLQFLFEYFSETQRNKGNFPGRFSGRQFSNSRSEMNVSTLELGDSALYLCASSLDPLANYGYTFGSGTRLTVV.

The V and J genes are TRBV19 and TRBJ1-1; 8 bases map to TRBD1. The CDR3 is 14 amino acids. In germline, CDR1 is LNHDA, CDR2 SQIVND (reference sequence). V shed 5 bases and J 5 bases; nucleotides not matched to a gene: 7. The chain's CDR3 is CASSPGDRLTEAFF. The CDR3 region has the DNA TGTGCCAGTAGTCCGGGGGACAGGTTGACTGAAGCTTTCTTT.

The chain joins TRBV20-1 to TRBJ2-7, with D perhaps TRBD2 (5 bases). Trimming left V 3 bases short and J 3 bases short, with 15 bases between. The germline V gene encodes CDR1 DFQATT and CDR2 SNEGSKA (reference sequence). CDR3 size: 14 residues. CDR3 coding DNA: TGCAGTGCTAGTGAAGGACTCTATTTCTACGAGCAGTACTTC. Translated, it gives CSASEGLYFYEQYF.

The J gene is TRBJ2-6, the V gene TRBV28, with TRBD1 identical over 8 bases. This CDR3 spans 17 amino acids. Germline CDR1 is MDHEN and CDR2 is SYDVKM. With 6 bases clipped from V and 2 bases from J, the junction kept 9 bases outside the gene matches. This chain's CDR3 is CASSPVRQGTGANVLTF. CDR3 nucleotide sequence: TGTGCCAGCAGCCCCGTGCGACAGGGGACTGGGGCCAACGTCCTGACTTTC.

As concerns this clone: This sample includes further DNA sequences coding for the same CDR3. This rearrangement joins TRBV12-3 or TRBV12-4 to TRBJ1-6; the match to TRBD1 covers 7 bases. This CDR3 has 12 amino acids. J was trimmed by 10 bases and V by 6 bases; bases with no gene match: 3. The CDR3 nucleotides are TGTGCCAGCAGGACAGGGAACTCACCCCTCCACTTT. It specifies CASRTGNSPLHF.

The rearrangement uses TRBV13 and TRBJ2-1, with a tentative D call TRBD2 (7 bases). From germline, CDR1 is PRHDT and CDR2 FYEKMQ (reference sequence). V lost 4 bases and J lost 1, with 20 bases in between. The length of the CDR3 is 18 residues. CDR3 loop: CASSSPRRGPPSYNEQFF. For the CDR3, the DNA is TGTGCCAGCAGCTCCCCCCGGCGGGGGCCCCCATCCTACAATGAGCAGTTCTTC.

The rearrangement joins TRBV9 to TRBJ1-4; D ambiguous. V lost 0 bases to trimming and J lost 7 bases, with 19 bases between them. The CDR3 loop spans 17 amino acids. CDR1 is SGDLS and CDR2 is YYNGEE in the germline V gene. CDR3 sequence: CASSVALSVRYSEKLFF. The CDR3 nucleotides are TGTGCCAGCAGCGTAGCCCTCTCGGTTCGTTATAGTGAAAAACTGTTTTTT.

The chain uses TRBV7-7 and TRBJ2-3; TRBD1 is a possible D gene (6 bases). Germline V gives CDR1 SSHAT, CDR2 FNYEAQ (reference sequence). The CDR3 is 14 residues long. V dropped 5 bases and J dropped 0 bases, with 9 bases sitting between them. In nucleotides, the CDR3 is TGTGCCAGCAGCCCAGGGGAGAGCACAGATACGCAGTATTTT. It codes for CASSPGESTDTQYF.

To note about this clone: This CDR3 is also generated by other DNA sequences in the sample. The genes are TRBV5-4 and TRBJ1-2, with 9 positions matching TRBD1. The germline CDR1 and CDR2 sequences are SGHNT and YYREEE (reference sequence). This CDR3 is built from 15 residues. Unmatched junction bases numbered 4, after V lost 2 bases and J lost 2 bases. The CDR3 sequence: CASSLAGQGNYGYTF. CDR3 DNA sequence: TGTGCCAGCAGCTTAGCTGGACAGGGGAACTATGGCTACACCTTC.